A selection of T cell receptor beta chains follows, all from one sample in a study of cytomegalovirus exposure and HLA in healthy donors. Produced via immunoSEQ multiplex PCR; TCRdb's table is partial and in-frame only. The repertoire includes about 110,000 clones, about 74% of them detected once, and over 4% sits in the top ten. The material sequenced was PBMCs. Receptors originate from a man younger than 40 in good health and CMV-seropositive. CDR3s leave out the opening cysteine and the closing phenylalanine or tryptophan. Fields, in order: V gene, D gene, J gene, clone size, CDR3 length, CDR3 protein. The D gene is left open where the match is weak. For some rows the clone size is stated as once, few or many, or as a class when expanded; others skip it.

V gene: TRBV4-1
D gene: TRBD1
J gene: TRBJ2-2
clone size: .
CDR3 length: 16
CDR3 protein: ASSHLVSGQANTGELF

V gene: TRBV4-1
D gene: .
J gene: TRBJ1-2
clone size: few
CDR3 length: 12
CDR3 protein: ASSLRATAYGYT

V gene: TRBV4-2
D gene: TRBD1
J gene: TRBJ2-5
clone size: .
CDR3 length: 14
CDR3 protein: ASSQGTGQAQETQY

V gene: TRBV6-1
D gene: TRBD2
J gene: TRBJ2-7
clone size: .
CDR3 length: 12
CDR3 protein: ASIRTSGSYEQY

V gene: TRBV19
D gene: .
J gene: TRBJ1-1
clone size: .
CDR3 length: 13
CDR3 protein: ASSILPGGDTEAF

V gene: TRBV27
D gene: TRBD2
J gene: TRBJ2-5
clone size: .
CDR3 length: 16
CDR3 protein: ASSRYGTSGGAGETQY

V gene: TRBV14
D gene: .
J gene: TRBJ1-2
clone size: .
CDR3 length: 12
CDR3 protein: ASSQDSRGYGYT

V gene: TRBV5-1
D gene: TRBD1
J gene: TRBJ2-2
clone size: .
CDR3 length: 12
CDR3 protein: ASQATGAAGELF

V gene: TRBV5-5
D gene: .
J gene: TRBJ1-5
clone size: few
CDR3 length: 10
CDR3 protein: ASSSFGQPQH

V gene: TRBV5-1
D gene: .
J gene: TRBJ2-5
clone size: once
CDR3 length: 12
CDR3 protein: ASSLAYATETQY

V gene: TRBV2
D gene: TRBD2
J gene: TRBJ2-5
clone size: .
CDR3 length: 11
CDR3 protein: ASQRGGQETQY

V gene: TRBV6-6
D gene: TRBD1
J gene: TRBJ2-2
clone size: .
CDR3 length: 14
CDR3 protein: ASSYAGQGVYGELF

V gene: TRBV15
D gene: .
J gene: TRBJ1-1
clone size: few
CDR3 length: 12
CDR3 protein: ATSRITGMAEAF

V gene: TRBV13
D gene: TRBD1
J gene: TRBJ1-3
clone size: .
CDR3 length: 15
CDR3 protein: ASSNRDRGHSGNTIY

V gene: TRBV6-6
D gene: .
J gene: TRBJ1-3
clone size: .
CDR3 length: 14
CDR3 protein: ASRRHDRDLGNTIY

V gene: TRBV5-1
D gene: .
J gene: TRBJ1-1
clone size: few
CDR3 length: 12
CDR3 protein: ASSWGGTYTEAF

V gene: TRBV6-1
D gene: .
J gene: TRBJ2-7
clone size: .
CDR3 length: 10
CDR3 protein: ASSHGQHEQY

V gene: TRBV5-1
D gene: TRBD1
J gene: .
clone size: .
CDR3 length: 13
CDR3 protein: ASSLEGQGAHEQY

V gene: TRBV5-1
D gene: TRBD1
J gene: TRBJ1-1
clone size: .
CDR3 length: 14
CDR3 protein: ASSAGQHLFRTEAF

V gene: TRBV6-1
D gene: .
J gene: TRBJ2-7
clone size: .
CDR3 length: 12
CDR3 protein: ASTQAGGTYEQY

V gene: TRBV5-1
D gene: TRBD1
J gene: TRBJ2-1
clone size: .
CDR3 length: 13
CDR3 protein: ASSFDFQGANEQF

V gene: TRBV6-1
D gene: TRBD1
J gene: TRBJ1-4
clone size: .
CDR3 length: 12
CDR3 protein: ASSGGQGEEKLF

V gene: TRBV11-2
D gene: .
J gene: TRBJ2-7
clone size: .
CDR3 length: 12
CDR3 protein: ASSLHQGMYEQY

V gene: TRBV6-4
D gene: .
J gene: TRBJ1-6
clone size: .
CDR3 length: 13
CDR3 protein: ASSDSAGNNSPLH

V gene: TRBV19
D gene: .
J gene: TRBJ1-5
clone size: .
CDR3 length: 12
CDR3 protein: ASSITAPGQPQH

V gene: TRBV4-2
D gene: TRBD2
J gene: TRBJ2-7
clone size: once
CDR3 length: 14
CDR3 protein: ASSQDLAGDSYEQY

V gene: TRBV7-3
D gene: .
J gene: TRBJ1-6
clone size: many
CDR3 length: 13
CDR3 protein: ASSYRRGDGSPLH

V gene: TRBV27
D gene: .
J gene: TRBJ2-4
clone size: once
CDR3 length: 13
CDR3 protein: ASSPAQGPKNIQY

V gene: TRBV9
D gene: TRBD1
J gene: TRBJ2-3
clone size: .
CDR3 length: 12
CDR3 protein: ASARRDRPDTQY

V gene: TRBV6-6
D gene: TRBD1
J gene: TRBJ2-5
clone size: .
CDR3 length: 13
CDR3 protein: ASSSSSGQGLTQY

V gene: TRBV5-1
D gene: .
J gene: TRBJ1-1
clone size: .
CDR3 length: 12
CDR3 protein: ASSLGQANTEAF

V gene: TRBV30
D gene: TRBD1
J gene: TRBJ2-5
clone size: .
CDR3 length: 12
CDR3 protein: AWETQGAGETQY

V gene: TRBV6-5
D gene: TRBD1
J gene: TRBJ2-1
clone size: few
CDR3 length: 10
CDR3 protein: ASSSTGGGRF

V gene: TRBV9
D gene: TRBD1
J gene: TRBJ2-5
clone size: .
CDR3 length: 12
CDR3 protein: ASSTGQGQETQY

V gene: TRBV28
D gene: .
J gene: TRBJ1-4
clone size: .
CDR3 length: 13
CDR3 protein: ASSLVRQGNEKLF

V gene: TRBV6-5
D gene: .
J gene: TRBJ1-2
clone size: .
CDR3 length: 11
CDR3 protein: ASSYVRNYGYP

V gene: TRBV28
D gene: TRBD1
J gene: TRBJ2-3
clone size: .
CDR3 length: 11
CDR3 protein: AGGLTGLHTQY

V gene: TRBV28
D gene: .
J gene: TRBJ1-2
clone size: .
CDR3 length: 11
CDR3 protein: ASSLQGYYGYT

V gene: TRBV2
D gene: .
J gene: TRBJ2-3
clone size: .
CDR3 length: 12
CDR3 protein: ASRPGLSTDTQY

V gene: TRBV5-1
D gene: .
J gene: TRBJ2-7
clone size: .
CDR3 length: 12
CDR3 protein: ASSLFQDLGEQY

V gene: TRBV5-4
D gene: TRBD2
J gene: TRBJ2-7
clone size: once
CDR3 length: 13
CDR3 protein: ASSLERGSSYEQY

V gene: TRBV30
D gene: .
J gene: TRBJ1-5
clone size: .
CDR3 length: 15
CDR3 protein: ACSKGFSSDSNQPQH

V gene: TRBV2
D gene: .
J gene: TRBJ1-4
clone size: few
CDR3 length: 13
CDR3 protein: ASSGGSQSNEKLF

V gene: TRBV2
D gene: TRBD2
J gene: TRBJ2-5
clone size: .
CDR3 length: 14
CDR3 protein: ASTKGLAGTQETQY

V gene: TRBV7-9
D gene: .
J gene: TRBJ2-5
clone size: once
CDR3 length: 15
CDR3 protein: ASSSWRGRGGWETQY

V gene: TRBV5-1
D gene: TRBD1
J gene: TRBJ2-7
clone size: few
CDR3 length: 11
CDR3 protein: ASSGRTGGEQY

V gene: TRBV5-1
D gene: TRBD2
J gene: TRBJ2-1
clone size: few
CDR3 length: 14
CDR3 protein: ASSLVGTSGNNEQF

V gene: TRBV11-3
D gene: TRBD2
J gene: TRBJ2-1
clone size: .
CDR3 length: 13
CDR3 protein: ASSPRLASYNEQF

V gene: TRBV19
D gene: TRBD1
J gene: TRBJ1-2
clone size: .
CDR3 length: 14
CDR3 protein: ASRPPQTGPTGGYT